Listed below are T cell receptor beta chains from one sample, sequenced in a study of regulatory T cells in long-lasting Graves disease. TCRdb independently ran MiXCR on the multiplex PCR reads; one entry per CDR3 protein. The table lists around 430,000 distinct CDR3 sequences, 22% of them singletons. Sequencing used peripheral blood mononuclear cells (PBMCs), obtained when the disease was refractory, from a patient treated with antithyroid drugs. These receptors were collected from a female donor with Graves disease. The CDR3 runs from the conserved cysteine through the conserved F or W. D genes are given only for firm matches. Expanded clones are given a class, and other clones once, few, many or no size at all.

v_gene,j_gene,abundance,d_gene,CDR3aa,CDR3nt
TRBV30,TRBJ2-2,few,.,CAWSPLQESGELFF,TGTGCCTGGAGTCCTCTACAGGAAAGCGGGGAGCTGTTTTTT
TRBV7-2,TRBJ1-2,.,.,CASINPGRRNYGYTF,TGTGCCAGCATCAACCCTGGCCGGAGGAACTATGGCTACACCTTC
TRBV5-1,TRBJ1-1,.,.,CASSFKGATEAFF,TGCGCCAGCAGCTTCAAGGGTGCGACTGAAGCTTTCTTT
TRBV28,TRBJ1-4,many,.,CASSLFNEKLFF,TGTGCCAGCAGTTTATTTAATGAAAAACTGTTTTTT
TRBV7-2,TRBJ2-5,many,.,CASSRTGQGGEETQYF,TGTGCCAGCAGCCGGACCGGGCAGGGGGGAGAGGAGACCCAGTACTTC
TRBV9,TRBJ2-5,.,.,CASSVGGEPPLETQYF,TGTGCCAGCAGCGTAGGAGGCGAACCGCCCCTTGAGACCCAGTACTTC
TRBV24-1,TRBJ2-2,few,.,CATRDKNTGELFF,TGTGCCACCAGGGACAAAAACACCGGGGAGCTGTTTTTT
TRBV20-1,TRBJ2-7,few,TRBD2,CSARDRAGGPDEQYF,TGCAGTGCTAGAGATCGAGCGGGAGGGCCCGACGAGCAGTACTTC
TRBV20-1,TRBJ1-1,many,.,CSAGGRAAFF,TGCAGTGCGGGCGGGCGAGCAGCTTTCTTT
TRBV27,TRBJ1-1,many,TRBD1,CASFHRGRDTEAFF,TGTGCCAGCTTTCATAGGGGGCGGGACACTGAAGCTTTCTTT
TRBV19,TRBJ2-7,.,.,CASSIRGSGDYEQYF,TGTGCCAGTAGTATTCGGGGCAGCGGCGACTACGAGCAGTACTTC
TRBV15,TRBJ1-2,.,TRBD1,CATSFTGDHGYTF,TGTGCCACCTCTTTTACAGGGGATCATGGCTACACCTTC
TRBV28,TRBJ2-7,many,.,CASTYRDEQYF,TGTGCCAGCACTTACAGGGACGAGCAGTACTTC
TRBV12-3/TRBV12-4,TRBJ2-5,many,.,CASSLAGHLQETQYF,TGTGCCAGCAGTTTAGCAGGACACCTCCAAGAGACCCAGTACTTC
TRBV29-1,TRBJ2-5,many,.,CSVGRGETQYF,TGCAGCGTTGGCCGGGGGGAGACCCAGTACTTC
TRBV5-1,TRBJ2-7,few,.,CASSLDWDYEQYF,TGCGCCAGCAGCTTGGACTGGGACTACGAGCAGTACTTC
TRBV9,TRBJ1-6,few,.,CASSVTSSYNSPLHF,TGTGCCAGCAGCGTCACGAGCTCCTATAATTCACCCCTCCACTTT
TRBV6-1,TRBJ2-7,many,.,CASSFAESYEQYF,TGTGCCAGCTCTTTCGCGGAATCCTACGAGCAGTACTTC